The clone carrying this T cell receptor (beta chain) came up a few times. The source material, RNA transcripts, was used to amplify TCR beta CDR3 regions. The HTBI primer set drove a first-round RT-PCR of the TCR CDR3. TCRdb re-called the multiplex PCR reads through MiXCR, storing one row per CDR3 protein. Among some 600,000 distinct CDR3 sequences listed, approximately 15% were seen once. The source of the sample is a study of T cells in Graves' hyperthyroidism and ophthalmopathy. Sequencing input: blood. The clonotype originates from a woman in her twenties or thirties with Graves' hyperthyroidism that later progressed to Graves' ophthalmopathy.

DNA of the CDR3: TGCAGCGTTGTGGACAGTAGGGATCAGCCCCAGCATTTT. Its translation: CSVVDSRDQPQHF. This rearrangement joins TRBV29-1 to TRBJ1-5, with D possibly matching TRBD1 (6 bases). The germline V gene has CDR1 SQVTM and CDR2 ANQGSEA. This CDR3 is built from 13 residues. V dropped 4 bases and J dropped 5 bases, with 12 bases sitting between them.